The clone carrying this T cell receptor beta chain has just a few counts. Its specificity is unknown. Each CDR3 protein gets one entry after TCRdb re-called the 5' RACE reads with MiXCR. The repertoire includes a few hundred thousand distinct CDR3 sequences, around 13% of them detected once, and 3.2% sits in the top ten. This specimen comes from a study of T cells after yellow fever vaccination. Per germline, CDR1 LNHNV and CDR2 YYDKDF (reference sequence). The CDR3 is made up of 13 amino acids. Trimming cost V 3 bases and J 9 bases, with 12 bases left between them. Study results and caveats: Only a minor proportion of clonotypes was detected across both CD4 and CD8 compartments. Though it reached lower strength, the secondary response hit its peak faster, day 5 versus 15.

This TCR derives from a man aged 18-30 years who received the YFV17D yellow fever vaccine. The source material was CD4+ T cells sorted from PBMCs, sampled 15 days after the yellow fever booster vaccination. The chain uses TRBV15 and TRBJ1-3, with no clear D. The chain's CDR3 is CATSSGEGPTIYF. For the CDR3, the DNA is TGTGCCACCAGCAGTGGGGAAGGACCCACCATATATTTT.